This T cell receptor (beta chain) was profiled in a study of shared clonotypes between healthy human individuals (dated by TCRdb to about 2020). Study-wide context: The cohort included three men and two women between 18 and 49 years of age. To increase sequencing depth and limit assay-specific biases, different laboratories used diverse techniques to prepare libraries and sequence TCR repertoires. Between about 0.85 and 9.5 billion PBMCs per donor were obtained by leukapheresis. The study deeply sequenced blood TCR repertoires of five healthy adults to estimate repertoire size and the extent of clonotype sharing between individuals. Per donor, three plates each were used for CD4 naive and CD4 memory, two for CD8 naive, and one for CD8 memory.

The CDR3 runs 17 residues from the cysteine to the phenylalanine. Only the CDR3 part of the read is kept: 51 bases, read in frame from the first base. As encoded in the germline V gene, CDR1 is SGHRS while CDR2 is YFSETQ. The V end loses 3 bases and the J end loses 6 bases, and a stretch of 21 bases separates them. The donors were healthy, HIV-negative adults with no recently reported acute infections or vaccinations. Every donor was a Caucasian adult residing in Nashville, Tennessee, USA. CD8 memory samples consisted of magnetically selected CD45RO+ cells combined with CCR7-negative CD45RA+ effector memory (TemRA) cells. After blood collection by leukapheresis, PBMCs were isolated using Ficoll-Histopaque density gradient centrifugation and then cryopreserved in the vapor phase of liquid nitrogen. Analytical flow cytometry was used to check the purity and quantity of every magnetically sorted T cell population. Each sorted fraction had its genomic DNA isolated and then quantified by UV absorbance on a Nanodrop 2000c.

Using the deep immunoSEQ assay, TCR CDR3 regions were amplified from genomic DNA by multiplex PCR. Extracted genomic DNA from each cell subset was spread evenly across all wells of several immunoSEQ 96-well plates, with each plate serving as a replicate. For sorted subsets, each replicate PCR was loaded with roughly 190 ng genomic DNA, equivalent to roughly 30,000 T cell genomes. The purified libraries were quantified using a Qubit 3.0 fluorometer, sized with a Bioanalyzer 2100, and then quantified again using the KAPA Library Quantification kit. A separate single-read 150-cycle Illumina NextSeq 550 flow cell was used to sequence each immunoSEQ 96-well plate. Processing in the source paper ran as follows. Because only junctional sequences without quality scores were contained in the immunoSEQ output, filtering matching that applied to full-length reads could not be performed. Sequences were annotated with PyIR, a Python wrapper for IgBLAST v1.9, and V/J genes and CDR3 were assigned using IMGT germline references. Reads were filtered out if the reads had weak V/J assignments (E-value above 1e-6), no CDR3, stop codons, out-of-frame junctions, or ambiguous translated residues. V3J clonotypes were defined by identical inferred V gene, J gene, and CDR3 amino acid sequence. Percentage overlap between repertoires was computed as shared unique clonotypes divided by the size of the smaller repertoire. Three approaches were used to assess repertoire richness: RTK rarefaction, the Chao1 estimator, and Recon v2.1 estimates of unobserved clonotypes. Generation probabilities for all TCRbeta clonotypes obtained by the gDNA method from a handful of donors were computed using OLGA. Held by TCRdb, this immuneACCESS table contains in-frame sequences only and omits some clones. Under half of the omission traces to an unresolved V gene where checked; the cause of the rest is unknown. Clone size and V and J calls were adopted from that table, with D and trimming inferred from the DNA. This sample is represented by tens of thousands of clones; 62% of them were singletons. The ten largest make up roughly half of the sample.

As regards this clone: What this receptor recognizes is not known. Nothing much larger sits one base from this clone, and base qualities are not available.

The paper as a whole reports these results and caveats: Higher generation probabilities were observed for clonotypes shared by all four sorted-subset donors than for non-shared clonotypes. Pairwise subsampling indicated that sequencing depth was expected to affect the degree of clonotype sharing among donors. Even with the large sequencing depth, rarefaction of the sorted-subset datasets indicated that sequencing was incomplete. Only blood was sampled, and tissue TCR repertoires likely differ from those in blood. The genetic and exposure-history diversity represented was limited by the small number of donors. Naive subsets generally had larger estimated clonotype richness than memory subsets. Around 5% of naive CD4, 3% to 4% of naive CD8, 2.3% of memory CD4, and about 0.4% of memory CD8 clonotypes were shared across four donors.

The rearranged segments are TRBV5-1 and TRBJ2-2, with TRBD2 perhaps the D gene, on 5 matching bases. The sequenced material came from memory CD8+ T cells sorted from blood. This specimen's cell subset or site label, per the study, means: CD45RO+ cells pooled with CCR7-negative TemRA cells. This TCR derives from a man aged 30-40 years in good health. The DNA reads as follows: TGCGCCAGCAGCTCCTGGAGGCTAGAGGCCGACGCCGGGGAGCTGTTTTTT. It codes for CASSSWRLEADAGELFF.